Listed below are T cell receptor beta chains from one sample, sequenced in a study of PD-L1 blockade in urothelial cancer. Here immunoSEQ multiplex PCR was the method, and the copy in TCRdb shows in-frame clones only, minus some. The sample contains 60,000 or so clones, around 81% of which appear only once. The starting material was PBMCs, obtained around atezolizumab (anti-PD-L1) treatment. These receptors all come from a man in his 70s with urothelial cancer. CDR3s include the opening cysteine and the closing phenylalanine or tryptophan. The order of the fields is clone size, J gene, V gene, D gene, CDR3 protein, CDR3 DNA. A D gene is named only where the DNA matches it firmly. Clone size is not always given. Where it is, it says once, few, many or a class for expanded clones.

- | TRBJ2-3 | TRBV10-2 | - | CASSESKGQGSTDTQYF | TGCGCCAGCAGTGAGTCGAAAGGCCAGGGAAGCACAGATACGCAGTATTTT
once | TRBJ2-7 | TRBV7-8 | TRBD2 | CASSFLAGAPYEQYF | TGTGCCAGCAGCTTTCTAGCGGGGGCCCCCTACGAGCAGTACTTC
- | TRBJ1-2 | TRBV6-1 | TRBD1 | CASSEGTGVSRYGYTF | TGTGCCAGCAGTGAGGGGACAGGGGTTTCCCGCTATGGCTACACCTTC
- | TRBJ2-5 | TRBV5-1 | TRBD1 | CASSGGTGGYQETQYF | TGCGCCAGCAGCGGGGGGACAGGGGGGTACCAAGAGACCCAGTACTTC
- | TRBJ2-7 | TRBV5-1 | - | CASSFRGQPYEQYF | TGCGCCAGCAGCTTTCGAGGACAGCCCTACGAGCAGTACTTC
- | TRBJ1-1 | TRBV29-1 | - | CSVGDRSMTEAFF | TGCAGCGTTGGCGACAGGAGTATGACTGAAGCTTTCTTT
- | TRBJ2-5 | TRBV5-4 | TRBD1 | CASSSGTEFQETQYF | TGTGCCAGCAGCTCGGGGACAGAATTTCAAGAGACCCAGTACTTC
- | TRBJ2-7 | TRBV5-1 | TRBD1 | CASSLTSGTGFHEQYF | TGCGCCAGCAGCTTAACTTCCGGGACAGGGTTCCACGAGCAGTACTTC
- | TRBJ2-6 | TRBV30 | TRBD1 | CAGNRGAGANVLTF | TGTGCCGGAAACAGGGGGGCTGGGGCCAACGTCCTGACTTTC
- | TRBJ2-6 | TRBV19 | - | CASSMAVASSGANVLTF | TGTGCCAGTAGTATGGCAGTAGCTAGCTCTGGGGCCAACGTCCTGACTTTC
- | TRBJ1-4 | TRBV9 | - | CASSVGVGAGAEKLFF | TGTGCCAGCAGCGTAGGAGTGGGCGCAGGTGCTGAAAAACTGTTTTTT
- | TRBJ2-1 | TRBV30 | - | CAWSVGGSYNEQFF | TGTGCCTGGAGTGTGGGAGGCTCCTACAATGAGCAGTTCTTC
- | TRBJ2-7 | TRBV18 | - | CASSPPSGDEQYF | TGTGCCAGCTCACCACCGTCGGGGGACGAGCAGTACTTC
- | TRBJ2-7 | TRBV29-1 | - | CSVEGGRKEQYF | TGCAGCGTTGAAGGAGGCAGAAAGGAGCAGTACTTC
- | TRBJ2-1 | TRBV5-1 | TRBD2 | CASSPGLAGGEQFF | TGCGCCAGCAGCCCGGGACTAGCGGGAGGTGAGCAGTTCTTC
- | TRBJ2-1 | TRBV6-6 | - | CASTEATRGDEQFF | TGTGCCAGCACAGAGGCGACTAGGGGAGATGAGCAGTTCTTC
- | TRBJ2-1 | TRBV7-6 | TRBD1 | CASSLFLTGTAYNEQFF | TGTGCCAGCAGCTTATTTCTTACCGGGACAGCCTACAATGAGCAGTTCTTC
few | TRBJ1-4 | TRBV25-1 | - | CASSEGAGKLFF | TGTGCCAGCAGTGAAGGGGCCGGAAAACTGTTTTTT
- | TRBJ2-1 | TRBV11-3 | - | CASSLGLTHYNEQFF | TGTGCCAGCAGCTTAGGACTAACTCACTACAATGAGCAGTTCTTC
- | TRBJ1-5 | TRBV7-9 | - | CASSSLVPGRANQPQHF | TGTGCCAGCAGCTCCCTCGTGCCAGGTCGAGCCAATCAGCCCCAGCATTTT
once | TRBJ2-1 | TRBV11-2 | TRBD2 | CASSLSALSRTSRYNEQFF | TGTGCCAGCAGCTTATCAGCCCTCTCCCGGACTAGCCGTTACAATGAGCAGTTCTTC
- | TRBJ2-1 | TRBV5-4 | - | CASSSRLVADNEQFF | TGTGCCAGCAGCAGTCGACTAGTGGCGGACAATGAGCAGTTCTTC
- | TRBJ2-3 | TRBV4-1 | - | CASSQEWGRSTDTQYF | TGCGCCAGCAGCCAAGAATGGGGGCGGAGCACAGATACGCAGTATTTT
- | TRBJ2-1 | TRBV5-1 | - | CASSYRGPARNEQFF | TGCGCCAGCAGTTATAGGGGTCCAGCGCGCAATGAGCAGTTCTTC